Listed below are T cell receptor beta chains from one sample, sequenced in a study of T cells in Graves' hyperthyroidism and ophthalmopathy. TCRdb itself ran the multiplex PCR reads through MiXCR, one entry per CDR3 protein. The sample has under 700,000 distinct CDR3 sequences; around 42% are singletons. Sample: peripheral blood or thyroid tissue (not recorded which). These receptors were obtained from a woman between 18 and 30 years old with Graves' hyperthyroidism. CDR3s include the opening cysteine and the closing phenylalanine or tryptophan. Fields, in order: J gene, V gene, CDR3 protein.

>TRBJ1-3|TRBV10-3
CAITFRRSEFGNTIYF
>TRBJ1-2|TRBV12-3/TRBV12-4
CASSPRGFSYGHTF
>TRBJ1-4|TRBV10-3
CASTFDEKLFF
>TRBJ1-5|TRBV9
CASSVDYTGQPQHF
>TRBJ1-2|TRBV2
CASSVATGGTYGYTF
>TRBJ2-5|TRBV7-9
CASSDTQGFGQPQYF
>TRBJ1-4|TRBV2
CASSRAGTGDEKLFF
>TRBJ1-6|TRBV2
CASSQGTGGWSPLHF
>TRBJ1-2|TRBV29-1
CSVTLGSYGYTF
>TRBJ1-6|TRBV12-3/TRBV12-4
CASSLDGFGNSPLHF
>TRBJ2-7|TRBV5-3
CALQGEGEQYF
>TRBJ1-1|TRBV7-9
CASSLRTNTEAFF
>TRBJ1-2|TRBV7-8
CASSQRDSSNSYTF
>TRBJ1-5|TRBV10-3
CAISGQGSNQPQHF
>TRBJ2-7|TRBV29-1
CSVEVGGYEQYF
>TRBJ1-3|TRBV9
CASSFSPGGLGAAGNTIYF
>TRBJ1-3|TRBV7-2
CASSLFDRPSGNTIYF
>TRBJ1-5|TRBV15
CATSLTLRQESNQPQHF
>TRBJ2-7|TRBV29-1
CSVGAGAYEQYF
>TRBJ1-1|TRBV7-2
CASSLAGARYTEAFF
>TRBJ1-6|TRBV7-9
CASSLTGTDNSPLHF
>TRBJ2-5|TRBV4-2
CASSQDRAGVGKTQYF